This T cell receptor (beta chain) originates from a study of blood T cell repertoires in COVID-19. Across the whole study: The origin of the acute and convalescent COVID-19 samples was the United States, Italy and Spain. T cells, B-cell-depleted T cells, or PBMCs provided the cDNA or gDNA that served as material.

The method was immunoSEQ multiplex PCR; TCRdb's version includes in-frame clones alone and lacks a portion of them. Of tens of thousands of clones listed, approximately 88% are singletons. The CDR3 loop spans 16 amino acids. From germline, CDR1 is SGHAT and CDR2 FQNNGV. V was clipped by 5 bases and J by 6 bases; unmatched bases: 10. The receptor was isolated from a human donor in a cohort sampled during active COVID-19. The V and J genes are TRBV11-2 and TRBJ2-3; 11 bases match TRBD2. Sequenced sample: peripheral blood. The CDR3 region is CASSLNSASGRDTQYF. The CDR3 DNA reads TGTGCCAGCAGCCTCAACTCTGCTAGCGGGAGGGATACGCAGTATTTT.